The 8 T cell receptor beta chains reported below all come from one sample, sequenced in a study of CD8+ T cells in alopecia areata (dated by TCRdb to the late 2010s). The time point label here, explained by the study, means: about 4 weeks on oral tofacitinib. The sample's treatment or condition label, in plain terms: oral pan-JAK inhibitor, 5-10 mg twice daily. The library was obtained by the immunoSEQ multiplex PCR assay. For TCR sequencing, RNA was extracted from every sample and reverse transcribed into cDNA to serve as template. What TCRdb holds here is the immuneACCESS table cut down to in-frame rearrangements. Part of the clones is not present; checked against another copy, under half of the missing clones reflect an unresolved V gene, and the others are unexplained. Present in this sample are about 120,000 clones, 50% to 55% of which were seen just once. Clones ranked in the top ten supply around 0.46% of the sample.

The sample in question was CD4+ T cells sorted from blood, obtained at week 4, from a patient treated with tofacitinib. Receptors were obtained from a human donor with alopecia areata.

The chain couples TRBV4-2 to TRBJ1-6, with 9 bases aligning to TRBD1. V lost 4 bases and J lost 8; bases outside the gene matches: 3. Looked up from germline, CDR1 is LGHNA and CDR2 is YNFKEQ. The CDR3 runs 14 residues. CDR3 protein: CASSPRTGDSPLHF. The CDR3, as DNA: TGTGCCAGCAGCCCACGGACAGGGGATTCACCCCTCCACTTT.

This chain uses TRBV7-2 with TRBJ2-7, with unresolved D. Looked up from germline, CDR1 is SGHTA and CDR2 is FQGNSA. V was pared by 0 bases and J by 4 bases, with 7 bases between. CDR3 length: 13 amino acids. CDR3 in DNA: TGTGCCAGCAGCTTAGCGATGCAGTACGAGCAGTACTTC. It specifies CASSLAMQYEQYF.

The genes are TRBV29-1 and TRBJ2-1; D gene uncertain. Germline CDR1 SQVTM, CDR2 ANQGSEA. CDR3 length: 12 residues. V was trimmed by 5 bases and J by 8 bases, leaving 13 bases between them. The DNA of the CDR3 is TGCAGCGTTCGCGCCCAGGTTCATGAGCAGTTCTTC. This gives the protein CSVRAQVHEQFF.

In this sample, this clone turned up once. Other DNA sequences in the same sample also yield this CDR3. The chain joins TRBV5-1 to TRBJ2-2; no reliable D call. Germline values: CDR1 SGHRS, CDR2 YFSETQ. CDR3 length equals 15 residues. Between the trimmed V and J ends, which lost 1 base and 2 bases, there was a span of 9 bases. CDR3 sequence: CASSLSAANTGELFF. CDR3 in DNA: TGCGCCAGCAGCTTGTCTGCAGCTAACACCGGGGAGCTGTTTTTT.

In its sample, this clone was seen a few times. CDR3 nucleotides: TGTGCCAGTAGTATAGGCGGGACAGGGGTCTCGAGAGGCTACACCTTC. Translated, it gives CASSIGGTGVSRGYTF. This chain connects TRBV19 to TRBJ1-2; 10 nucleotides line up with TRBD1. J was trimmed by 8 bases and V by 1 base; bases with no gene match: 10. The germline V gene has CDR1 LNHDA and CDR2 SQIVND (reference sequence). There are 16 residues in the CDR3.

The gene calls are TRBV7-9 and TRBJ2-3, with D possibly being TRBD1 (6 bases). Germline lookup yields CDR1 SEHNR and CDR2 FQNEAQ (reference sequence). The V end was cut by 4 bases, the J end by 2 bases, with 10 bases between. This CDR3 region has 14 residues. The CDR3 DNA is TGTGCCAGCAGCTCGGACAGACCCACAGATACGCAGTATTTT. Amino acid sequence: CASSSDRPTDTQYF.

This clone was counted many times. V and J are TRBV6-5 and TRBJ1-3; D is possibly TRBD1 (6 bases). This CDR3 is 16 amino acids long. The V gene lost 2 bases and the J gene lost 0 bases, with 11 bases spanning the gap. From germline, CDR1 is MNHEY and CDR2 SVGAGI. The CDR3 here is CASSYTWTVSGNTIYF. The CDR3 DNA is TGTGCCAGCAGTTACACCTGGACAGTCTCTGGAAACACCATATATTTT.

The table lists this clone with a few counts. CDR3 amino acids: CASSSTAGAGTEAFF. The CDR3 DNA is TGTGCCAGCAGCTCGACGGCGGGGGCGGGCACTGAAGCTTTCTTT. The chain couples TRBV14 to TRBJ1-1; tentative D call: TRBD1 (6 bases). Germline CDR1 reads SGHDN; CDR2 reads FVKESK. The V and J ends lost 5 bases and 4 bases respectively, with 17 bases between them. This CDR3 region has 15 residues.